These 32 T cell receptor beta chains were sequenced from one sample in a study of identifying expanded T cells in peripheral blood. The repertoire was sequenced with immunoSEQ multiplex PCR; TCRdb's copy has only in-frame clones and lacks some. The table includes around 100,000 clones, roughly 88% detected once. Sequencing was done on a sample of blood. The receptors were sampled from a person aged 18 to 70 in good health.

The V gene is TRBV7-2, the J gene TRBJ2-5; TRBD1 agrees at 7 bases. Germline V CDR1 and CDR2: SGHTA, FQGNSA. J gave up 4 bases and V 4 bases, and 9 bases lay outside the gene matches. This CDR3 has 15 amino acids. CDR3 DNA sequence: TGTGCCAGCAGCTCCCGACAGGGAAGGGGAGAGACCCAGTACTTC. Translation gives CASSSRQGRGETQYF.

The chain uses TRBV29-1 and TRBJ1-1; D uncertain. The CDR3 consists of 14 residues. Germline V CDR1 and CDR2: SQVTM, ANQGSEA. Between the trimmed V and J ends, which lost 4 bases and 1 base, there was a span of 13 bases. The CDR3 protein is CSVGSLPKNTEAFF. In nucleotides, the CDR3 is TGCAGCGTTGGTAGCCTTCCAAAGAACACTGAAGCTTTCTTT. Complete variable domain (other parts from reference TRBV29-1 and TRBJ1-1): SAVISQKPSRDICQRGTSLTIQCQVDSQVTMMFWYRQQPGQSLTLIATANQGSEATYESGFVIDKFPISRPNLTFSTLTVSNMSPEDSSIYLCSVGSLPKNTEAFFGQGTRLTVV.

The CDR3 nucleotides read TGCGCCAGCAGCCAAGGCGGCTACGAGCAGTACTTC. This translates into CASSQGGYEQYF. V and J are TRBV4-1 and TRBJ2-7, with D unresolved. The CDR3 is made up of 12 amino acids. The germline V gene encodes CDR1 MGHRA and CDR2 YSYEKL. Trimming cost V 1 base and J 3 bases, with 4 bases left between them.

The V call is TRBV7-9, the J call TRBJ2-4; D might be TRBD2 (6 bases). Trimming took off 2 bases at V and 7 bases at J, with 12 bases between the two ends. This CDR3 contains 14 residues. From germline, CDR1 is SEHNR and CDR2 FQNEAQ (reference sequence). DNA for the CDR3: TGTGCCAGCAGCTTATTGGGAGGATCCAACATTCAGTACTTC. It is translated as CASSLLGGSNIQYF.

The V gene is TRBV4-1, the J gene TRBJ2-7; no firm D call. This CDR3 is built from 14 residues. Trimming shortened V by 2 bases and J by 2 bases, and 10 bases separated the two germline ends. Germline CDR1 and CDR2: MGHRA and YSYEKL. Here the CDR3 reads CASSQKAGAYEQYF. The DNA for the CDR3 is TGCGCCAGCAGCCAAAAAGCAGGAGCCTACGAGCAGTACTTC.

In nucleotides, the CDR3 is TGCGCCAGCAGTCATGGCAGGGCCCACACTGAAGCTTTCTTT. Translated, it gives CASSHGRAHTEAFF. The rearrangement joins TRBV23-1 to TRBJ1-1, with a weak D call TRBD1 (5 bases). TRBV23-1 is reported as an ORF; its role is uncertain. The CDR3 is 14 amino acids. V lost 3 bases to trimming and J lost 3 bases, with 11 bases between them.

CDR3 in amino acids: CASSSAGTKAYEQYF. CDR3 DNA sequence: TGCGCCAGCAGCTCGGCCGGGACAAAGGCTTACGAGCAGTACTTC. The rearrangement links TRBV5-1 to TRBJ2-7; perhaps TRBD1 as D (6 bases). Germline CDR1 reads SGHRS; CDR2 reads YFSETQ. Trimming left V 3 bases short and J 4 bases short, with 17 bases between. The CDR3 loop spans 15 amino acids.

The chain combines TRBV9 with TRBJ2-3; the D is unclear. CDR3 length: 14 amino acids. CDR1 is SGDLS and CDR2 is YYNGEE in the germline V gene. Trimming left V 4 bases short and J 2 bases short, with 11 bases between. DNA of the CDR3: TGTGCCAGCAGCTCTCGACCCGTCACAGATACGCAGTATTTT. As protein: CASSSRPVTDTQYF.

This chain connects TRBV11-2 to TRBJ1-1, with D uncertain. V shed 3 bases and J shed 1 base, with 9 bases lying between them. CDR1 and CDR2 from the germline V gene are SGHAT and FQNNGV. The CDR3 contains 14 residues. In DNA, the CDR3 is TGTGCCAGCAGCTTCGCCCGGGCGAACACTGAAGCTTTCTTT. Translation: CASSFARANTEAFF. Together with reference TRBV11-2 and TRBJ1-1, the CDR3 gives the full variable domain: EAGVAQSPRYKIIEKRQSVAFWCNPISGHATLYWYQQILGQGPKLLIQFQNNGVVDDSQLPKDRFSAERLKGVDSTLKIQPAKLEDSAVYLCASSFARANTEAFFGQGTRLTVV.

V usage is TRBV12-5 and J usage is TRBJ1-1; 7 bases agree with TRBD1. Germline V lookup: CDR1 LGHNT, CDR2 FRNRAP. The CDR3 contains 16 residues. The trim removed 0 bases at V and 1 base at J, leaving 5 bases unmatched. The DNA for the CDR3 is TGTGCTAGTGGTTTGGTATTAGGACAGGAGAACACTGAAGCTTTCTTT. Amino acid sequence: CASGLVLGQENTEAFF.

This clone occurred once. Here the CDR3 DNA reads TGCGCCAGCAGCGTCGGCGGGGTCCACTCTGGAAACACCATATATTTT. Its translation: CASSVGGVHSGNTIYF. The chain couples TRBV5-1 to TRBJ1-3, with D uncertain. Per germline, CDR1 SGHRS and CDR2 YFSETQ. The CDR3 has 16 amino acids. V was clipped by 4 bases and J by 0 bases, with 14 bases between them.

This sequence joins TRBV10-3 and TRBJ2-7, with D hard to call. Trimming removed 4 bases at V and 3 bases at J, with 4 bases between. In germline, CDR1 is ENHRY, CDR2 SYGVKD. CDR3 length: 11 residues. CDR3 region: CAISANYEQYF. The CDR3 nucleotides are TGTGCCATCAGTGCCAACTACGAGCAGTACTTC.

The V and J genes are TRBV5-4 and TRBJ2-1; 8 bases match TRBD2. V lost 2 bases to trimming and J lost 5 bases; unmatched junction nucleotides: 6. Germline V gives CDR1 SGHNT, CDR2 YYREEE (reference sequence). The CDR3 runs to 15 residues. This chain's CDR3 is CASSFEREKHNEQFF. The DNA for the CDR3 is TGTGCCAGCAGCTTTGAGCGGGAGAAGCACAATGAGCAGTTCTTC.

This clone was observed once. The rearrangement joins TRBV7-9 to TRBJ2-7; D remains ambiguous. This CDR3 spans 13 amino acids. V dropped 5 bases and J dropped 2 bases, with 10 bases sitting between them. CDR1 is SEHNR and CDR2 is FQNEAQ in the germline V gene (reference sequence). CDR3 sequence reads: CASSPPLTYEQYF. In DNA form, the CDR3 reads TGTGCCAGCAGCCCACCATTGACCTACGAGCAGTACTTC.

The genes are TRBV5-4 and TRBJ2-2; 9 bases are a match to TRBD1. Germline trimming cut 0 bases from V and 6 bases from J; bases unmatched to any gene: 3. Germline assignment: CDR1 SGHNT and CDR2 YYREEE (reference sequence). CDR3 length: 15 amino acids. The CDR3 is CASSLVTGGSGELFF. Written as DNA, the CDR3 is TGTGCCAGCAGCTTGGTTACAGGGGGCTCCGGGGAGCTGTTTTTT. Variable domain in full (rest from reference TRBV5-4 and TRBJ2-2): ETGVTQSPTHLIKTRGQQVTLRCSSQSGHNTVSWYQQALGQGPQFIFQYYREEENGRGNFPPRFSGLQFPNYSSELNVNALELDDSALYLCASSLVTGGSGELFFGEGSRLTVL.

This clone was counted a few times. The gene calls are TRBV19 and TRBJ1-2; no definite D call. The CDR3 length is 13 residues. V was trimmed by 9 bases and J by 4 bases, leaving 15 bases between them. Germline CDR1 is LNHDA and CDR2 is SQIVND (reference sequence). The CDR3 nucleotides are TGTGCCAGCAGCCCGGGGTCCGGCTATGGCTACACCTTC. Residues: CASSPGSGYGYTF. Based on the CDR3 plus reference TRBV19 and TRBJ1-2, the full variable domain is DGGITQSPKYLFRKEGQNVTLSCEQNLNHDAMYWYRQDPGQGLRLIYYSQIVNDFQKGDIAEGYSVSREKKESFPLTVTSAQKNPTAFYLCASSPGSGYGYTFGSGTRLTVV.

The chain links TRBV5-6 to TRBJ2-1; no reliable D call. The CDR3 sequence is 12 residues long. Trimming left V 4 bases short and J 7 bases short, with 9 bases between. In germline, CDR1 is SGHDT, CDR2 YYEEEE. The CDR3, as DNA: TGTGCCAGCAGCCTTGAGTGGAATGAGCAGTTCTTC. Translated, it gives CASSLEWNEQFF.

The chain has TRBV7-8 and TRBJ2-7, with unresolved D. Trimming took 1 base from V and 2 from J, leaving 6 bases between them. From germline, CDR1 is SGHVS and CDR2 FQNEAQ. The CDR3 runs 13 residues. The CDR3, as DNA: TGTGCCAGCAGCTTAGGACGGACCTACGAGCAGTACTTC. As protein: CASSLGRTYEQYF.

This clone was seen a handful of times. V is TRBV19 and J is TRBJ1-1; 7 nucleotides match TRBD1. Germline CDR1 reads LNHDA; CDR2 reads SQIVND (reference sequence). V shed 7 bases and J 5 bases; nucleotides not matched to a gene: 7. This CDR3 is built from 13 residues. CDR3 amino acids: CASKGAEWTEAFF. CDR3 nucleotide sequence: TGTGCCAGTAAGGGGGCGGAGTGGACTGAAGCTTTCTTT.

This clone was picked up a small number of times. The chain has TRBV5-4 and TRBJ1-2, with D maybe TRBD1 (5 bases). V was pared by 3 bases and J by 8 bases, with 11 bases between. The length of the CDR3 is 12 residues. In germline, CDR1 is SGHNT, CDR2 YYREEE (reference sequence). The CDR3 nucleotides are TGTGCCAGCAGCTCGGGGCATGTCGGCTACACCTTC. Its translation: CASSSGHVGYTF.

This sequence joins TRBV20-1 and TRBJ2-3; D gene uncertain. This CDR3 contains 10 residues. Trimming cost V 3 bases and J 7 bases, with 5 bases left between them. From germline, CDR1 is DFQATT and CDR2 SNEGSKA (reference sequence). The CDR3 is CSASLHTQYF. In DNA form, the CDR3 reads TGCAGTGCTAGTTTGCATACGCAGTATTTT.

The V gene is TRBV7-2, the J gene TRBJ2-1; TRBD1 matches at 10 bases. Per germline, CDR1 SGHTA and CDR2 FQGNSA. Trimming took 8 bases from V and 4 from J; bases not matched to a gene: 5. The CDR3 loop spans 14 amino acids. The CDR3 DNA reads TGTGCCAGCGGGCGGGACAGGGGTTACAATGAGCAGTTCTTC. Protein sequence: CASGRDRGYNEQFF.

V usage is TRBV27 and J usage is TRBJ1-5; TRBD1 matches at 7 bases. The CDR3 spans 17 residues. J gave up 6 bases and V 5 bases, and 16 bases lay outside the gene matches. Germline V gene sequence: CDR1 MNHEY, CDR2 SMNVEV (reference sequence). The CDR3 reads CASSPIGTVSLGQPQHF. The CDR3 DNA is TGTGCCAGCAGTCCAATTGGGACAGTGAGCCTCGGTCAGCCCCAGCATTTT.

The J gene is TRBJ1-3, the V gene TRBV11-2; weak D call: TRBD1 (6 bases). From germline, CDR1 is SGHAT and CDR2 FQNNGV. V was cut by 5 bases and J by 7 bases, with 18 bases left in between. The CDR3 covers 15 residues. DNA for the CDR3: TGTGCCAGCAGCCCAAGGGGGGGTACGACGAACACCATATATTTT. Amino acids: CASSPRGGTTNTIYF.

The V call is TRBV5-6, the J call TRBJ2-5, with D unclear. The germline V and J ends were trimmed by 0 bases and 1 base, with 4 bases remaining between them. The germline V gene has CDR1 SGHDT and CDR2 YYEEEE. The CDR3 loop spans 13 amino acids. The DNA for the CDR3 is TGTGCCAGCAGCTTGGGGTCCCAAGAGACCCAGTACTTC. It specifies CASSLGSQETQYF.

This chain links TRBV2 with TRBJ1-1; 7 nucleotides line up with TRBD1. The ends lost 8 bases at V and 0 bases at J; junction bases unmatched: 6. Germline V gene lookup returns CDR1 SNHLY and CDR2 FYNNEI. The CDR3 extends over 14 amino acids. The CDR3 here is CASVYRGLNTEAFF. The CDR3 bases are TGTGCCAGCGTTTACAGGGGTCTGAACACTGAAGCTTTCTTT.

The chain uses TRBV4-1 and TRBJ1-5; TRBD1 matches at 8 bases. The CDR3 consists of 17 residues. CDR1 is MGHRA and CDR2 is YSYEKL in the germline V gene. V shed 0 bases and J 4 bases; nucleotides not matched to a gene: 8. The CDR3 spells CASSQEGTGHSNQPQHF. The CDR3 nucleotides read TGCGCCAGCAGCCAAGAAGGGACAGGCCATTCGAATCAGCCCCAGCATTTT.

The V call is TRBV7-9, the J call TRBJ1-3; D perhaps matches TRBD1 (5 bases). V lost 4 bases, J lost 1 base, and 11 bases lay in between. The V gene's germline CDR1 is SEHNR and CDR2 FQNEAQ (reference sequence). The CDR3 is 15 residues long. CDR3 bases: TGTGCCAGCAGCTCCGACAGCGCTTCTGGAAACACCATATATTTT. This gives the protein CASSSDSASGNTIYF.

This sequence joins TRBV29-1 and TRBJ2-3; D unclear. From germline, CDR1 is SQVTM and CDR2 ANQGSEA. Trimming left V 3 bases short and J 5 bases short, with 9 bases between. CDR3 length: 12 residues. The CDR3 is CSVDRAGDTQYF. The CDR3 coding sequence is TGCAGCGTTGATCGGGCCGGAGATACGCAGTATTTT.

This sequence joins TRBV18 and TRBJ2-7; D is ambiguous. The CDR3 contains 14 residues. Trimming pared 3 bases from V and 3 bases from J, leaving 12 bases between. Germline lookup yields CDR1 KGHSH and CDR2 LQKENI. The CDR3 reads CASSPGIQLYEQYF. CDR3 nucleotide sequence: TGTGCCAGCTCACCCGGAATACAGCTCTACGAGCAGTACTTC.

This chain uses TRBV5-4 with TRBJ2-5, with 9 bases aligning to TRBD2. With 1 base clipped from V and 5 bases from J, the junction kept 6 bases outside the gene matches. The V gene's germline CDR1 is SGHNT and CDR2 YYREEE (reference sequence). This CDR3 is built from 15 residues. This CDR3 reads CASSLSAGGQETQYF. The CDR3 nucleotides read TGTGCCAGCAGCTTGTCCGCGGGGGGGCAGGAGACCCAGTACTTC.

The chain uses TRBV6-6 and TRBJ1-5, with TRBD1 matching over 7 bases. Germline V gene sequence: CDR1 MNHNY, CDR2 SVGAGI (reference sequence). The CDR3 extends over 15 amino acids. Trimming took 5 bases from V and 3 from J; bases not matched to a gene: 7. The CDR3 sequence is CASSHQGGSNQPQHF. The CDR3 DNA sequence: TGTGCCAGCAGTCATCAGGGGGGTTCCAATCAGCCCCAGCATTTT.